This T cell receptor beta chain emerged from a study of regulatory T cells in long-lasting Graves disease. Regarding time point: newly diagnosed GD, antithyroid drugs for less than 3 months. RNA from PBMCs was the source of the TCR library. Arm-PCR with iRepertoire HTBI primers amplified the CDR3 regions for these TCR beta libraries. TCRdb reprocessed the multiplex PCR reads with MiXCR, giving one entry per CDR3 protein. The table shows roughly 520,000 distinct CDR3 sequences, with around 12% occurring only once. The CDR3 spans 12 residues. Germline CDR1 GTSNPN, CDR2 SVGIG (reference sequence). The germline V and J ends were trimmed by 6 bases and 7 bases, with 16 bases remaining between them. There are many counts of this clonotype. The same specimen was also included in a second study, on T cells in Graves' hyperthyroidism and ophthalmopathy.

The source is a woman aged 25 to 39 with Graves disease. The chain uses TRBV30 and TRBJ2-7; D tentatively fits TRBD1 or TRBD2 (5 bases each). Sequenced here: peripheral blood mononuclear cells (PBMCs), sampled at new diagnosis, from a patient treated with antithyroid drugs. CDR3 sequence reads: CACLGRLGEQYF. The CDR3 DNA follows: TGTGCCTGCTTGGGACGGCTGGGGGAGCAGTACTTC.